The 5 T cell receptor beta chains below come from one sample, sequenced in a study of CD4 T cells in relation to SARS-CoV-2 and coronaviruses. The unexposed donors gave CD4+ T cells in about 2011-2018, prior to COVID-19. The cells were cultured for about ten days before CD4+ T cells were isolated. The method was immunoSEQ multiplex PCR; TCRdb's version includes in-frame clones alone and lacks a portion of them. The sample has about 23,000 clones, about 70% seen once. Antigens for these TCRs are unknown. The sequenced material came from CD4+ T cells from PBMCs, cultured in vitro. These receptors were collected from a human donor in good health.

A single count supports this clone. This CDR3 reads CASSLGGSSYNEQFF. The DNA for the CDR3 is TGTGCCAGCAGCTTGGGCGGCAGCTCCTACAATGAGCAGTTCTTC. The V gene is TRBV11-2, the J gene TRBJ2-1; no definite D call. The length of the CDR3 is 15 residues. CDR1 is SGHAT, CDR2 FQNNGV, per germline. Trimming left V 3 bases short and J 0 bases short, with 9 bases between.

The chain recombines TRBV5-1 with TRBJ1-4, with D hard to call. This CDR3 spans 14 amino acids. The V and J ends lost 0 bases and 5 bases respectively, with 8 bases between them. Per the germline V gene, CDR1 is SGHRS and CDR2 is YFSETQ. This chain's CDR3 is CASSLGDRNEKLFF. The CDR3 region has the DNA TGCGCCAGCAGCTTGGGTGACCGAAATGAAAAACTGTTTTTT.

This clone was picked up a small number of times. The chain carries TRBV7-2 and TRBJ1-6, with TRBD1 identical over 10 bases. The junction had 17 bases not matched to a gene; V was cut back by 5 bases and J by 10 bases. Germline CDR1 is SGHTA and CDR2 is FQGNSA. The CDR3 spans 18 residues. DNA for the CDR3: TGTGCCAGCAGCCCGGCCCCATACCGGGACAGGGGAGGCTCACCCCTCCACTTT. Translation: CASSPAPYRDRGGSPLHF. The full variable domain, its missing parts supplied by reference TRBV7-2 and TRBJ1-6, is GAGVSQSPSNKVTEKGKDVELRCDPISGHTALYWYRQSLGQGLEFLIYFQGNSAPDKSGLPSDRFSAERTGGSVSTLTIQRTQQEDSAVYLCASSPAPYRDRGGSPLHFGNGTRLTVT.

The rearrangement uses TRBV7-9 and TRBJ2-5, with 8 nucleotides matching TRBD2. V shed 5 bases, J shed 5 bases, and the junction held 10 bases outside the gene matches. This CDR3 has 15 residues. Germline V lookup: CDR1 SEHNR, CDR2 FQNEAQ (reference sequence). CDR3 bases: TGTGCCAGCAGCCTTAGCGGGGTAGTTGGGGAGACCCAGTACTTC. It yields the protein CASSLSGVVGETQYF.

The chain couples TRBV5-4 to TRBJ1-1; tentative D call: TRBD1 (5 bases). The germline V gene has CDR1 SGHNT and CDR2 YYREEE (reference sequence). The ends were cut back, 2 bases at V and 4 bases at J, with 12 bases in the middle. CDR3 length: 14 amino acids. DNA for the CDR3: TGTGCCAGCAGCTTCGGAGGACAACGCACTGAAGCTTTCTTT. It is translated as CASSFGGQRTEAFF.